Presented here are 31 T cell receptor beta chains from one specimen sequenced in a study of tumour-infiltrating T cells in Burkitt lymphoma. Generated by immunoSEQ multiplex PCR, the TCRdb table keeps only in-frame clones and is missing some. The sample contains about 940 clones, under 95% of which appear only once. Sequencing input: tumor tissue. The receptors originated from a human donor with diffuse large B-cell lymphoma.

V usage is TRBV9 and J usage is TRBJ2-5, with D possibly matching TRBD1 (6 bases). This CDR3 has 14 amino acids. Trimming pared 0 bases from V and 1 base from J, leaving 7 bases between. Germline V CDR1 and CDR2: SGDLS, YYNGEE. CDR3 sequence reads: CASSVGGLQETQYF. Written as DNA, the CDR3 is TGTGCCAGCAGCGTAGGGGGGCTCCAAGAGACCCAGTACTTC.

CDR3 amino acids: CASSLKHPRRDGYTF. In nucleotides, the CDR3 is TGTGCCAGCAGTTTAAAACACCCCCGGCGAGATGGCTACACCTTC. This chain joins TRBV27 and TRBJ1-2; D gene ambiguous. Germline V gene data show CDR1 as MNHEY and CDR2 as SMNVEV (reference sequence). The CDR3 covers 15 residues. The V gene lost 2 bases and the J gene lost 6 bases, with 16 bases spanning the gap.

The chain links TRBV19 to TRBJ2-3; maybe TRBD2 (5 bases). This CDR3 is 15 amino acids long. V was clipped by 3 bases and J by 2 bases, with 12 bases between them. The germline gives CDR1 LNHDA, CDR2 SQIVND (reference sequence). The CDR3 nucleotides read TGTGCCAGTAGTATGGTTCTAGCAGACACAGATACGCAGTATTTT. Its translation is CASSMVLADTDTQYF.

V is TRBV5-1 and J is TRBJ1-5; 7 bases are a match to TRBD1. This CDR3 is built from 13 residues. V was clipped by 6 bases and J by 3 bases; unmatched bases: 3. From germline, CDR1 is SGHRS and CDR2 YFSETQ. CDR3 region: CASKGADNQPQHF. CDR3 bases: TGCGCCAGCAAGGGGGCGGACAATCAGCCCCAGCATTTT.

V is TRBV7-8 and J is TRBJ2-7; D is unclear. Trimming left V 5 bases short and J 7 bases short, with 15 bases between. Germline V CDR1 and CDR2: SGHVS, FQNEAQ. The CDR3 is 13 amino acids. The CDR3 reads CASSVEWAGEQYF. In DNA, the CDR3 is TGTGCCAGCAGCGTAGAATGGGCTGGAGAGCAGTACTTC. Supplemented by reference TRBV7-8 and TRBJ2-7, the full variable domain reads GAGVSQSPRYKVAKRGQDVALRCDPISGHVSLFWYQQALGQGPEFLTYFQNEAQLDKSGLPSDRFFAERPEGSVSTLKIQRTQQEDSAVYLCASSVEWAGEQYFGPGTRLTVT.

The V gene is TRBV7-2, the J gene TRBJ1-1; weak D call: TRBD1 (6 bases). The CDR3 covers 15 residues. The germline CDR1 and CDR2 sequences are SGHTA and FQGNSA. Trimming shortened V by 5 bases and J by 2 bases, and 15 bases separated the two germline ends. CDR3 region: CASSIQGSKNTEAFF. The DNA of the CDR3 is TGTGCCAGCAGCATACAGGGTTCGAAAAACACTGAAGCTTTCTTT.

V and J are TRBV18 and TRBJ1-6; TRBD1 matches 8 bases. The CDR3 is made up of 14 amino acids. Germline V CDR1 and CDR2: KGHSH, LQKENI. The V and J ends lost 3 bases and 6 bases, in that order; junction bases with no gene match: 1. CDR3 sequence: CASSPQGANSPLHF. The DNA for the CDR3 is TGTGCCAGCTCACCCCAGGGGGCTAATTCACCCCTCCACTTT.

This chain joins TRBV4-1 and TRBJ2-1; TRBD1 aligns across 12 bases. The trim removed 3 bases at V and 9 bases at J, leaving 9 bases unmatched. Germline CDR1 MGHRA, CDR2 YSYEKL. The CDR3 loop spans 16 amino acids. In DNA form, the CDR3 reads TGCGCCAGCAGCCAGGGGTGGGGACAGGGGGCAGGTGAGCAGTTCTTC. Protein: CASSQGWGQGAGEQFF.

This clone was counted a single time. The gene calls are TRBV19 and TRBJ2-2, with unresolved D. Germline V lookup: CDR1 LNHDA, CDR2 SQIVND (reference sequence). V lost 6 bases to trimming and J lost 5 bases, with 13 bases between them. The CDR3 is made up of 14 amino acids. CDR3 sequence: CASRSPRVTGELFF. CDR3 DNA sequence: TGTGCCAGTAGATCCCCTCGGGTTACCGGGGAGCTGTTTTTT.

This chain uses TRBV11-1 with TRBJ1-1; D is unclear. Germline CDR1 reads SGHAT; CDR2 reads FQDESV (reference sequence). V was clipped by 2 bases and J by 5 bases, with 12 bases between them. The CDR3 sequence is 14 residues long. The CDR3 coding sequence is TGTGCCAGCAGCTTAATTGGCTCCCTGACTGAAGCTTTCTTT. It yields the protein CASSLIGSLTEAFF. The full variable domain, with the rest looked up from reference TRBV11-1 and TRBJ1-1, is EAEVAQSPRYKITEKSQAVAFWCDPISGHATLYWYRQILGQGPELLVQFQDESVVDDSQLPKDRFSAERLKGVDSTLKIQPAELGDSAMYLCASSLIGSLTEAFFGQGTRLTVV.

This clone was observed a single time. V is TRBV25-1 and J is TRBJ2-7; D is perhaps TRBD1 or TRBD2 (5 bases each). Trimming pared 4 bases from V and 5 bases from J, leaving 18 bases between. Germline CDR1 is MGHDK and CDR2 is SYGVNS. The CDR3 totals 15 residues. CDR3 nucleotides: TGTGCCAGCAGTGGCCCGACACGGCCGGGGCACGAGCAGTACTTC. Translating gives CASSGPTRPGHEQYF.

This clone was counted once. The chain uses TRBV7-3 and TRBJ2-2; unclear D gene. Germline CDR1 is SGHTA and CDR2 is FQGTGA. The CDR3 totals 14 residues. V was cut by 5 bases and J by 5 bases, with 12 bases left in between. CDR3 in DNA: TGTGCCAGCAGCCCCTTCGGCGGTACCGGGGAGCTGTTTTTT. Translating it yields CASSPFGGTGELFF.

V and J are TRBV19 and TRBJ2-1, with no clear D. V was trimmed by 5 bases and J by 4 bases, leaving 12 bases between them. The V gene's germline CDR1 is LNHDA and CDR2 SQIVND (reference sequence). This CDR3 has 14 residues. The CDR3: CASSGPATYNEQFF. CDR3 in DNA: TGTGCCAGTAGTGGCCCTGCGACGTACAATGAGCAGTTCTTC.

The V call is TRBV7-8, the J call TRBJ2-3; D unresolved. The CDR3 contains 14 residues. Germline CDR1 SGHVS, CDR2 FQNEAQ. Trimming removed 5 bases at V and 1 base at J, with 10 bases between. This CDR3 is CASSQARGTDTQYF. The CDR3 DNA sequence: TGTGCCAGCAGCCAAGCTAGAGGCACAGATACGCAGTATTTT.

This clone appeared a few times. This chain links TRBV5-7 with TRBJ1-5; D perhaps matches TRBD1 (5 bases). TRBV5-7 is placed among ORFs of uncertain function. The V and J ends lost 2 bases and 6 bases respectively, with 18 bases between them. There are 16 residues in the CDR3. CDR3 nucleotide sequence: TGTGCCAGCAGCTTCCCCGGGACTGCTCGGGGTCAGCCCCAGCATTTT. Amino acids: CASSFPGTARGQPQHF.

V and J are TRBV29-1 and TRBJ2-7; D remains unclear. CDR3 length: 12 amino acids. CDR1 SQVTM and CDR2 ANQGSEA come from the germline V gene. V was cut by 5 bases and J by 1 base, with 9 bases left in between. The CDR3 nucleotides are TGCAGCGTTCGGGTTAATTCCTACGAGCAGTACTTC. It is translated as CSVRVNSYEQYF.

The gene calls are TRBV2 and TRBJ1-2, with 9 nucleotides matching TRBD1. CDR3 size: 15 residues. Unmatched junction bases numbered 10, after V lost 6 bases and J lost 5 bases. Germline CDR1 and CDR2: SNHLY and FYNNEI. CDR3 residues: CASRKEGQGGYGYTF. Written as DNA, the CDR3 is TGTGCCAGCAGAAAAGAGGGACAGGGAGGGTATGGCTACACCTTC.

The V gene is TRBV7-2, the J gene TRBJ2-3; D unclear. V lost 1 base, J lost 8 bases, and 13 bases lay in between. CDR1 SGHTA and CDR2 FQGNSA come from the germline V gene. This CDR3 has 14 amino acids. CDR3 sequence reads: CASSLGLGKGTQYF. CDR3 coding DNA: TGTGCCAGCAGCTTAGGTTTAGGAAAGGGTACGCAGTATTTT.

The CDR3, as DNA: TGTGCCAGCAGCGGGGCCGGGACAGGTTTGGAGGAGCAGTACTTC. This encodes CASSGAGTGLEEQYF. The chain uses TRBV2 and TRBJ2-7, with 8 nucleotides matching TRBD1. Germline CDR1 reads SNHLY; CDR2 reads FYNNEI. The ends lost 6 bases at V and 7 bases at J; junction bases unmatched: 14. The CDR3 contains 15 residues.

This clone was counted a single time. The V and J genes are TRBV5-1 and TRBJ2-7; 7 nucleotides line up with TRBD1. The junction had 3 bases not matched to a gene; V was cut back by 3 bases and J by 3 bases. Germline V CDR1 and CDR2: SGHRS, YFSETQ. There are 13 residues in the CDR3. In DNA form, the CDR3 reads TGCGCCAGCAGCTCGACAGGGAGCTACGAGCAGTACTTC. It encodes CASSSTGSYEQYF.

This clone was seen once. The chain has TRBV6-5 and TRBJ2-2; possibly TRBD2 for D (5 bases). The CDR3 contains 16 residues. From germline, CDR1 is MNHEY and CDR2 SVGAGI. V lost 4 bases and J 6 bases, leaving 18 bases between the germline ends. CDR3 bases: TGTGCCAGCAGTTCTTTAGCGAGTTTGGTTTCCGGGGAGCTGTTTTTT. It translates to CASSSLASLVSGELFF.

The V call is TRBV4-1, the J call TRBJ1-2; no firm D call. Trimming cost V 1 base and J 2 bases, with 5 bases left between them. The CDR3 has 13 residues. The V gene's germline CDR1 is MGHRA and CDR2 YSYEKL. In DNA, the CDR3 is TGCGCCAGCAGCCAAGTTACGAACTATGGCTACACCTTC. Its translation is CASSQVTNYGYTF.

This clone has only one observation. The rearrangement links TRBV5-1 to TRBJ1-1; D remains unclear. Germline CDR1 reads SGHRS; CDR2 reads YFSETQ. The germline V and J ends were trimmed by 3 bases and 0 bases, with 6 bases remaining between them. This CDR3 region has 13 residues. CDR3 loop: CASSSEVNTEAFF. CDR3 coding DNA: TGCGCCAGCAGCTCGGAGGTGAACACTGAAGCTTTCTTT.

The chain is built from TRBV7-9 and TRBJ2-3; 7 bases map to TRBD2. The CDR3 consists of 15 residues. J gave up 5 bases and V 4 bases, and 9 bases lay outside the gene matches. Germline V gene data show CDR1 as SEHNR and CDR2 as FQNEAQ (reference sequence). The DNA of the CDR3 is TGTGCCAGCAGCTCCGACCCGCGCGGGAGAGATACGCAGTATTTT. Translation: CASSSDPRGRDTQYF.

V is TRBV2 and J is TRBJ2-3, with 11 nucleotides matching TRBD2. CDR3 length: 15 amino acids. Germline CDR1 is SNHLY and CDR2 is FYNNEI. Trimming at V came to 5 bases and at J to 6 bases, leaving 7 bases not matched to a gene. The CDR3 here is CASSMLAGGLDTQYF. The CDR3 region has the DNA TGTGCCAGCAGTATGTTAGCGGGGGGGCTGGATACGCAGTATTTT.

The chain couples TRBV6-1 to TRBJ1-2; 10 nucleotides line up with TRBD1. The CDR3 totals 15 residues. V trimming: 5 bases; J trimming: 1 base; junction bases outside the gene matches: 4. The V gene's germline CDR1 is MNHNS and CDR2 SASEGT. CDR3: CASSQRTGGNYGYTF. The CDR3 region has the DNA TGTGCCAGCAGTCAACGGACAGGGGGTAACTATGGCTACACCTTC.

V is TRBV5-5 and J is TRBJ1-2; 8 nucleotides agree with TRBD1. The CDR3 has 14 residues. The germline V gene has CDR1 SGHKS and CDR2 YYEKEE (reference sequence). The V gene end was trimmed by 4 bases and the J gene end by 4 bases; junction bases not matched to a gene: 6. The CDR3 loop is CASSLGQEGYGYTF. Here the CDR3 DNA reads TGTGCCAGCAGCCTGGGACAGGAAGGCTATGGCTACACCTTC.

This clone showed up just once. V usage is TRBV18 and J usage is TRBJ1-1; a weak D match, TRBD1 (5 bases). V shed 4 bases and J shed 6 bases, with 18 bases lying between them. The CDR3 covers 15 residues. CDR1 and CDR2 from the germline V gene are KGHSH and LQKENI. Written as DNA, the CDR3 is TGTGCCAGCTCACTCCACGGGACCCCGGGCGCTGAAGCTTTCTTT. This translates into CASSLHGTPGAEAFF. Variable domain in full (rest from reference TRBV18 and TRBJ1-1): NAGVMQNPRHLVRRRGQEARLRCSPMKGHSHVYWYRQLPEEGLKFMVYLQKENIIDESGMPKERFSAEFPKEGPSILRIQQVVRGDSAAYFCASSLHGTPGAEAFFGQGTRLTVV.

CDR3 sequence reads: CASSPWDPAGDYGYTF. In DNA, the CDR3 is TGTGCCAGTAGTCCGTGGGACCCTGCCGGCGACTATGGCTACACCTTC. The chain employs TRBV19 and TRBJ1-2, with D maybe TRBD1 (5 bases). This CDR3 contains 16 residues. V dropped 5 bases and J dropped 3 bases, with 19 bases sitting between them. Germline CDR1 LNHDA, CDR2 SQIVND (reference sequence).

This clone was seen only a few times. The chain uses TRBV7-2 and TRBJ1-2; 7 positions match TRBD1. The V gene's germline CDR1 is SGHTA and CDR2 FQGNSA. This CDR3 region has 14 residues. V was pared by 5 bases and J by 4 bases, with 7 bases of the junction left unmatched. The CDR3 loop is CASSTRAGGYGYTF. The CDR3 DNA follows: TGTGCCAGCAGCACCAGGGCAGGGGGCTATGGCTACACCTTC.

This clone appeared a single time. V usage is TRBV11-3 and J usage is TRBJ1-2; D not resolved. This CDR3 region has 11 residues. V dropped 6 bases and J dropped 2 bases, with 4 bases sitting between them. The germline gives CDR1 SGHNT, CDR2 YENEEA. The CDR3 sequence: CASRGNYGYTF. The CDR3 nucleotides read TGTGCCAGCAGGGGAAACTATGGCTACACCTTC. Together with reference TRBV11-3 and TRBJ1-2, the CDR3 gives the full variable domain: EAGVVQSPRYKIIEKKQPVAFWCNPISGHNTLYWYLQNLGQGPELLIRYENEEAVDDSQLPKDRFSAERLKGVDSTLKIQPAELGDSAVYLCASRGNYGYTFGSGTRLTVV.